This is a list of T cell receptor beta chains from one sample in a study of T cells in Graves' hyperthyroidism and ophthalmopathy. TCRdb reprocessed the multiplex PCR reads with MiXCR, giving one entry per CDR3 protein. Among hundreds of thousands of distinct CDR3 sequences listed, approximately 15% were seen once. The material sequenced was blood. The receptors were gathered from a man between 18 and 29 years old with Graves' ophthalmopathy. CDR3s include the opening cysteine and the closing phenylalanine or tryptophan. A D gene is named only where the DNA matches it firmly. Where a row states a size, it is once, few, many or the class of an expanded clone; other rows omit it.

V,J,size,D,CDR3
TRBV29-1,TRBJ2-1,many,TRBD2,CSVEGAPSAGAYNEQFF
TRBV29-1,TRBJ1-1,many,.,CSVDETEAFF
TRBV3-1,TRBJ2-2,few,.,CASSQGGGYTGELFF
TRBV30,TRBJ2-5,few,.,CAWSVQGSQTQYF
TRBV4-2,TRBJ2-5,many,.,CASSQDRTTQETQYF
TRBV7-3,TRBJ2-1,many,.,CASSLWSGVDEQSF
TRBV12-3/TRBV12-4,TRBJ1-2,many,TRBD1,CASRPRGAPHGYTF
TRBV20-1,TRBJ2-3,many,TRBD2,CSAGTRKDTQYF
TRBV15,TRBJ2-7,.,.,CATSRDGGIYEQYF
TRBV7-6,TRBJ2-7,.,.,CASSSYGTPSYEQHF
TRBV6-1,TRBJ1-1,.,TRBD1,CASSYPGTGAHEAFF
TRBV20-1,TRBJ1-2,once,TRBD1,CRPGAGGNYGYTF
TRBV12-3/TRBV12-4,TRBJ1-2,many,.,CASSPLSVKNGYTF
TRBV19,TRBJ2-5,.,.,CASSIGGAGLQNF
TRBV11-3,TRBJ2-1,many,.,CASSNPSYNEQFF
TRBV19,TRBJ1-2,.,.,CASSPAGSGYGYTF
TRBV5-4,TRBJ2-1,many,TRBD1,CARTGQGASYNEQFF
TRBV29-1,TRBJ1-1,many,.,CSVVRGAYTEAFF
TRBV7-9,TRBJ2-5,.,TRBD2,CASSQTPSGMEYF
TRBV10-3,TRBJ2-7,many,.,CAIGSYEQYF
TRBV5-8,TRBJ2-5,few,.,CASSPDIAEETQYF
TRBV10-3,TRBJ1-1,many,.,CAISPPGLSAEAFF
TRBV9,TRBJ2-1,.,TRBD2,CASSVGTSGNHNEQFF
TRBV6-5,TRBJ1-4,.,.,CASSYSVGQGRWKLFF
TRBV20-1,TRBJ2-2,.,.,CSASSGNTGELFF
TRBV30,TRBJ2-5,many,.,CAWSVRVAGETQYF
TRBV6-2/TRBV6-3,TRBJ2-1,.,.,CASRSIVTTVIYNEQFF
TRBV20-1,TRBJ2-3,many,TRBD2,CSAHPGTSGGRPTDTQYF
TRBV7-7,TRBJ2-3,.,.,CASSFTAADTQYF
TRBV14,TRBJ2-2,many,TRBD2,CASSYDRGRAKAGELFF
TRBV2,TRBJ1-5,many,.,CASSAWQGTGQPQHF
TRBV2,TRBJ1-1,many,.,CARQGLAEAFF
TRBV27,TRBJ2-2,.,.,CASSPKRATGELFF
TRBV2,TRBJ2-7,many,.,CASIGWGGEQYF
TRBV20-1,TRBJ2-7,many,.,CSAEAGTRSYEQYF
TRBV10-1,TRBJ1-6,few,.,CASTEKGDSPLHF
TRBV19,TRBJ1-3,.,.,CASSLQGTVSGNTIYF
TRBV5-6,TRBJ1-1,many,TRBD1,CASSLATGAEAFF
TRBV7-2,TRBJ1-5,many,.,CASSLVGEDQPQHF
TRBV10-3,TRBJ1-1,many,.,CAISEGGYNTEAFF
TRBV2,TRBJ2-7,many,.,CASSRDSASDEQYF
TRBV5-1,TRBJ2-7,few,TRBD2,CASSPLAGDYEQYF
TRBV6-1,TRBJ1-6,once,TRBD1,CASSEGDSKYNSPLHF
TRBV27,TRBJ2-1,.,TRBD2,CASSLGRRGGLNEQFF
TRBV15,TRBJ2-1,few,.,CATSRDRIGAGYNEQFF
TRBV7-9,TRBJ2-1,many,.,CASSFSGNEQFF
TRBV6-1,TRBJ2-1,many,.,CASSSAASLYNEQFF
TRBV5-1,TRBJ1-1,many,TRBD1,CASSSTGGFVSNTEAFF
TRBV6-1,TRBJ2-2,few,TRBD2,CASSAILAGGNTGELFF
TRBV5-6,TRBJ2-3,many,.,CASSLLRDSHTDTQYF
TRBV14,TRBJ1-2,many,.,CASSPKTTILYGYTF
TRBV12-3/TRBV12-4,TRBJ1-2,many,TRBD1,CASSSRTGLSYGYTF
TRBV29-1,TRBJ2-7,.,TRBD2,CSVRGLAGVAEQYF
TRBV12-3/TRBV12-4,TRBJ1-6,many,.,CASSPRAYNSPLHF
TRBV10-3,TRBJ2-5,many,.,CAISAQGRRETQYF
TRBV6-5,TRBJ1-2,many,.,CASRTPANYGYTF
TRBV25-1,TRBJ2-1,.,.,CASSDVHRVEVGSEQFF
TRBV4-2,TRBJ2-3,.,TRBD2,CASSQDISGSGTDTQYF
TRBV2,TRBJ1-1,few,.,CASSELGAPRTEAFF